This passage covers 12 T cell receptor beta chains from one sample sequenced in a study of identical twins. One entry per CDR3 protein, called by TCRdb with MiXCR from the 5' RACE reads. The sample gives 420,000 or so distinct CDR3 sequences, roughly 20% of which show up once; roughly an eighth is in the top ten. Sequencing was done on a sample of naive T cells sorted from blood. Receptors originate from a man aged 50 to 60 in good health.

This chain uses TRBV20-1 with TRBJ2-1; 8 bases line up with TRBD2. With V trimmed by 3 bases and J by 10 bases, 8 bases remained unmatched. This CDR3 has 13 residues. CDR1 DFQATT and CDR2 SNEGSKA come from the germline V gene (reference sequence). The DNA for the CDR3 is TGCAGTGCTAGCGGGAGGGCCGGGGGGGAGCAGTTCTTC. Its translation is CSASGRAGGEQFF.

This chain joins TRBV7-2 and TRBJ2-7; D is perhaps TRBD1 (5 bases). V dropped 0 bases and J dropped 8 bases, with 14 bases sitting between them. The CDR3 covers 14 residues. The germline V gene encodes CDR1 SGHTA and CDR2 FQGNSA. CDR3 bases: TGTGCCAGCAGCTTAGCCAGGTTGTCAGGGCAGCAGTACTTC. Its translation: CASSLARLSGQQYF.

The chain is built from TRBV11-2 and TRBJ2-2; D remains unclear. The V gene lost 3 bases and the J gene lost 4 bases, with 9 bases spanning the gap. CDR1 and CDR2 (germline): SGHAT, FQNNGV. This CDR3 region has 14 residues. In DNA, the CDR3 is TGTGCCAGCAGCTTGAACTGGGTCACCGGGGAGCTGTTTTTT. This encodes CASSLNWVTGELFF.

The chain uses TRBV6-2 or TRBV6-3 and TRBJ2-1, with TRBD2 as a possible D gene (6 bases). The V gene's germline CDR1 is MNHEY and CDR2 SVGEGT. V shed 5 bases and J shed 2 bases, with 13 bases lying between them. This CDR3 comprises 15 residues. In nucleotides, the CDR3 is TGTGCCAGCAGTATATCGGGAGAGGCCTACAATGAGCAGTTCTTC. This translates into CASSISGEAYNEQFF.

This sequence joins TRBV28 and TRBJ2-7, with D maybe TRBD2 (5 bases). Germline V lookup: CDR1 MDHEN, CDR2 SYDVKM. CDR3 length: 13 residues. V lost 4 bases and J lost 5, with 12 bases in between. The CDR3 region is CASSYTGSHEQYF. DNA for the CDR3: TGTGCCAGCAGTTATACGGGGTCCCACGAGCAGTACTTC.

The chain links TRBV12-3 or TRBV12-4 to TRBJ2-3; D is unresolved. With 6 bases removed from V and 3 bases from J, the gap between germline ends came to 10 bases. This CDR3 has 13 residues. CDR3 DNA sequence: TGTGCCAGCAGCCAGACGAGGACAGATACGCAGTATTTT. Translating gives CASSQTRTDTQYF.

This clonotype was counted many times. The chain joins TRBV7-6 to TRBJ2-3, with TRBD2 matching 9 bases. V was clipped by 3 bases and J by 1 base; unmatched bases: 2. CDR3 length: 15 amino acids. Germline CDR1 is SGHVS and CDR2 is FNYEAQ. The CDR3 loop is CASSFLAGGTDTQYF. In nucleotides, the CDR3 is TGTGCCAGCAGCTTCTTAGCGGGAGGCACAGATACGCAGTATTTT.

The rearrangement links TRBV5-1 to TRBJ2-7; 9 bases match TRBD2. V was pared by 2 bases and J by 5 bases, with 5 bases of the junction left unmatched. Germline V gene sequence: CDR1 SGHRS, CDR2 YFSETQ. CDR3 length: 14 amino acids. CDR3 bases: TGCGCCAGCAGCTTCACCGGGACTAGCAACGAGCAGTACTTC. It codes for CASSFTGTSNEQYF.

This clonotype was observed at least ten times. The genes are TRBV9 and TRBJ2-3; D gene uncertain. The CDR3 loop spans 16 amino acids. Germline values: CDR1 SGDLS, CDR2 YYNGEE. V was pared by 2 bases and J by 0 bases, with 13 bases between. The CDR3, as DNA: TGTGCCAGCAGCGTGAGCGCCGGGCGTAGCACAGATACGCAGTATTTT. As protein: CASSVSAGRSTDTQYF.

The rearrangement links TRBV5-4 to TRBJ2-7; 8 nucleotides align to TRBD1. Looked up from germline, CDR1 is SGHNT and CDR2 is YYREEE (reference sequence). V shed 4 bases and J 3 bases; nucleotides not matched to a gene: 9. This CDR3 spans 15 amino acids. The DNA of the CDR3 is TGTGCCAGCAGCACGCGAGGACAGGGAGGCTACGAGCAGTACTTC. This gives the protein CASSTRGQGGYEQYF.

This clonotype was seen repeatedly, ten times or more. The chain links TRBV20-1 to TRBJ2-3; D remains unclear. The germline CDR1 and CDR2 sequences are DFQATT and SNEGSKA (reference sequence). This CDR3 has 15 amino acids. The V end lost 5 bases, the J end lost 0 bases, and 15 bases lay between the germline ends. The DNA for the CDR3 is TGCAGTGCTCCCGGTTGGGCAGTGAGCACAGATACGCAGTATTTT. Translating gives CSAPGWAVSTDTQYF.

The chain uses TRBV2 and TRBJ2-7; either TRBD1 or TRBD2 may supply D (6 bases each). The CDR3 extends over 13 amino acids. Trimming removed 8 bases at V and 2 bases at J, with 13 bases between. Germline lookup yields CDR1 SNHLY and CDR2 FYNNEI. The CDR3, as DNA: TGTGCCAGCCGCGGGACACGGACCTACGAGCAGTACTTC. Amino acid sequence: CASRGTRTYEQYF.